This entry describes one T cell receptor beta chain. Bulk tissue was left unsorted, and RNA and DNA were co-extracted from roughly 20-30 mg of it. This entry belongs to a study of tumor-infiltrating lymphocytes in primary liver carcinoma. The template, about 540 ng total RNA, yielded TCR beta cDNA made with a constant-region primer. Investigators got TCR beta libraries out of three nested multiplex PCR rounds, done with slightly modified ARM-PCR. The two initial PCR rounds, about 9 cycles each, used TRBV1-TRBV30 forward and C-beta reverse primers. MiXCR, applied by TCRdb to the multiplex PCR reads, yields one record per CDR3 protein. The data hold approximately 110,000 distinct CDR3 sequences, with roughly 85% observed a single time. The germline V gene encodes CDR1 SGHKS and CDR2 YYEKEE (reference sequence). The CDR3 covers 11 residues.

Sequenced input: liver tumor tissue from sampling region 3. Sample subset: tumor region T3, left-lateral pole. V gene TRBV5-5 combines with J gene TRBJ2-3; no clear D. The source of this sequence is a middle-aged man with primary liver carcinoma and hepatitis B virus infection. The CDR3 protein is CVCSFGDTQYF. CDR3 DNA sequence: TGTGTCTGCAGCTTTGGAGATACGCAGTATTTT. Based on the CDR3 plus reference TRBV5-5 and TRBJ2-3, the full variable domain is DAGVTQSPTHLIKTRGQQVTLRCSPISGHKSVSWYQQVLGQGPQFIFQYYEKEERGRGNFPDRFSARQFPNYSSELNVNALLLGDSALYLCVCSFGDTQYFGPGTRLTVL.